These T cell receptor beta chains were read from a single sample in a study of blood T cells in healthy people across ages. TCRdb reprocessed the 5' RACE reads with MiXCR, giving one entry per CDR3 protein. The table lists around 500,000 distinct CDR3 sequences, approximately 26% of them singletons. The data also belong to a second study, concerning T cells of mothers and their children.

Sequenced material: blood. Receptors originate from a boy aged 2 to 10 in good health. CDR3s include the opening cysteine and the closing phenylalanine or tryptophan. D genes are given only for firm matches. Expanded clones get a size class; other rows say once, few or many, or leave the size out.

d_gene	v_gene	j_gene	abundance	CDR3aa	CDR3nt
TRBD2	TRBV20-1	TRBJ2-3	.	CSARDLTSGIPDTQYF	TGCAGTGCTAGAGACCTGACTAGCGGGATCCCAGATACGCAGTATTTT
.	TRBV7-9	TRBJ1-4	.	CASIPFLAGPSEKLFF	TGTGCCAGCATCCCCTTCCTCGCGGGCCCCAGCGAAAAACTGTTTTTT
.	TRBV20-1	TRBJ2-5	.	CSARSRGQETQYF	TGCAGTGCTAGGTCCCGGGGGCAAGAGACCCAGTACTTC
.	TRBV5-5	TRBJ2-5	few	CASSFGVQETQYF	TGTGCCAGCAGCTTCGGGGTGCAAGAGACCCAGTACTTC
.	TRBV3-1	TRBJ2-1	.	CASSQDWLEGYNEQFF	TGTGCCAGCAGCCAAGATTGGCTAGAGGGGTACAATGAGCAGTTCTTC
.	TRBV29-1	TRBJ1-4	few	CSVQPQGEKLFF	TGCAGCGTTCAACCCCAGGGAGAAAAACTGTTTTTT
.	TRBV6-1	TRBJ1-2	few	CASRKLGDYGYTF	TGTGCCAGCAGGAAGTTAGGGGACTATGGCTACACCTTC
TRBD2	TRBV20-1	TRBJ2-7	few	CSALFIGGAGGLGVEQYF	TGCAGTGCCCTGTTTATTGGGGGAGCGGGAGGCCTGGGGGTAGAGCAGTACTTC
.	TRBV20-1	TRBJ2-7	.	CSASPSLEQYF	TGCAGTGCTAGCCCCTCACTTGAGCAGTACTTC
TRBD1	TRBV9	TRBJ1-4	.	CASSAGTGANEKLFF	TGTGCCAGCAGCGCCGGGACAGGGGCTAATGAAAAACTGTTTTTT
TRBD2	TRBV20-1	TRBJ2-2	few	CSASTSPNTGELFF	TGCAGTGCTTCGACTAGCCCGAACACCGGGGAGCTGTTTTTT
TRBD2	TRBV12-3/TRBV12-4	TRBJ2-2	few	CASSRSGRGTGELFF	TGTGCCAGCAGTCGTAGCGGGAGGGGCACCGGGGAGCTGTTTTTT
.	TRBV6-6	TRBJ1-1	.	CASSMWGVSTEAFF	TGTGCCAGCAGTATGTGGGGGGTGAGCACTGAAGCTTTCTTT
TRBD1	TRBV12-3/TRBV12-4	TRBJ1-4	few	CASSTVQGGNEKLFF	TGTGCCAGCAGTACCGTACAGGGGGGAAATGAAAAACTGTTTTTT
TRBD2	TRBV24-1	TRBJ2-7	.	CATSDRTSGAEQYF	TGTGCCACCAGTGATCGAACTAGCGGAGCGGAGCAGTACTTC